One sample yielded the 32 T cell receptor beta chains listed below, sequenced in a study of post-analysis software for immune sequencing data. Study outcomes and limitations: Patients used about five TRBV segments, including TRBV5-6, TRBV5-1 and TRBV20-1, more often than controls.

Tagging with unique molecular identifiers was a feature of the TCR beta cDNA libraries. MiXCR, applied by TCRdb to the PCR reads, yields one record per CDR3 protein. The sample lists 380,000 or so distinct CDR3 sequences; around 37% were seen once. These receptors have no known antigen. Specimen: blood. The source of these receptors is a girl aged 5-17 years with multiple sclerosis.

The chain carries TRBV6-1 and TRBJ2-1; D is unresolved. The J call may be in error: the DNA end matches TRBJ2-7 better. This CDR3 comprises 19 residues. Germline assignment: CDR1 MNHNS and CDR2 SASEGT. The CDR3, as DNA: TGTGCCAGCAGTGAAGCCAACCACAGTTGGGGTCCCCGCTTATACGAGCAGTACTTC. This codes for CASSEANHSWGPRLYEQYF.

This clonotype was recorded a few times. Germline is not matched at one junction end, which may reflect a read error. This chain links TRBV12-3 or TRBV12-4 with TRBJ2-7; D remains unclear. The CDR3 totals 13 residues. The CDR3 here is CASSPGPLLEQYF. CDR3 in DNA: TGCGCCAGCAGTCCGGGCCCGCTACTGGAGCAGTACTTC.

This chain connects TRBV7-2 to TRBJ2-5; D tentatively fits TRBD1 or TRBD2 (5 bases each). Trimming removed 1 base at V and 4 bases at J, with 10 bases between. CDR1 and CDR2 from the germline V gene are SGHTA and FQGNSA. The CDR3 is 14 residues long. The CDR3 spells CASSLVKGRETQYF. The CDR3 DNA is TGTGCCAGCAGCTTAGTAAAGGGACGAGAGACCCAGTACTTC.

The rearrangement links TRBV7-9 to TRBJ2-1; TRBD2 is a possible D gene (6 bases). Germline V gene sequence: CDR1 SEHNR, CDR2 FQNEAQ (reference sequence). CDR3 length: 10 residues. The CDR3 here is CVTGEDEQFF. CDR3 in DNA: TGTGTCACGGGGGAGGATGAGCAGTTCTTC.

This clonotype was seen a few times. The rearrangement links TRBV4-1 to TRBJ2-7; D possibly corresponds to TRBD1 (6 bases). Trimming pared 4 bases from V and 0 bases from J, leaving 16 bases between. There are 16 residues in the CDR3. The germline CDR1 and CDR2 sequences are MGHRA and YSYEKL. The CDR3 bases are TGCGCCAGCAGCCCCATCGGACAGACGAGCTCCTACGAGCAGTACTTC. It is translated as CASSPIGQTSSYEQYF.

V usage is TRBV10-3 and J usage is TRBJ1-6; D unresolved. With 0 bases removed from V and 10 bases from J, the gap between germline ends came to 10 bases. The CDR3 runs to 14 residues. From germline, CDR1 is ENHRY and CDR2 SYGVKD. The CDR3 spells CAISESQLGSPLHF. For the CDR3, the DNA is TGTGCCATCAGTGAGTCACAATTAGGGTCACCCCTCCACTTT.

This clonotype appeared a few times. The CDR3 bases are TGCAGTGTTGCCGGGACTAACCAAGAGACCCAGTACTTC. Translating it yields CSVAGTNQETQYF. The chain joins TRBV20-1 to TRBJ2-5; TRBD2 agrees at 7 bases. Germline V gene sequence: CDR1 DFQATT, CDR2 SNEGSKA (reference sequence). J gave up 0 bases and V 7 bases, and 5 bases lay outside the gene matches. This CDR3 comprises 13 residues.

The chain carries TRBV4-1 and TRBJ2-3; D remains unclear. This CDR3 region has 12 residues. From germline, CDR1 is MGHRA and CDR2 YSYEKL. Trimming cost V 5 bases and J 5 bases, with 8 bases left between them. DNA for the CDR3: TGCGCCAGCAGCGGGGTGGGAGATACGCAGTATTTT. Translated: CASSGVGDTQYF.

The chain carries TRBV20-1 and TRBJ2-5, with a tentative D call TRBD1 (5 bases). Germline CDR1 DFQATT, CDR2 SNEGSKA (reference sequence). The CDR3 is made up of 14 amino acids. Trimming pared 1 base from V and 3 bases from J, leaving 12 bases between. The CDR3 region has the DNA TGCAGTGCTAGAGCCAGGGTTTGGGAAGAGACCCAGTACTTC. This sequence encodes CSARARVWEETQYF.

This rearrangement joins TRBV6-5 to TRBJ1-2; D is unclear. V was cut by 5 bases and J by 3 bases, with 4 bases left in between. There are 11 residues in the CDR3. Germline CDR1 MNHEY, CDR2 SVGAGI. The CDR3 DNA reads as TGTGCCAGCAGTACCCACTATGGCTACACCTTC. It codes for CASSTHYGYTF.

The chain employs TRBV5-5 and TRBJ2-1, with a weak D call TRBD2 (7 bases). The germline V gene has CDR1 SGHKS and CDR2 YYEKEE (reference sequence). The CDR3 totals 15 residues. V was shortened by 1 base and J by 7 bases, with 15 bases between the two germline ends. The DNA of the CDR3 is TGTGCCAGCAGCTTGTTGATGGGGGGGCCTAATGAGCAGTTCTTC. It encodes CASSLLMGGPNEQFF.

The chain joins TRBV2 to TRBJ1-1; TRBD1 aligns across 10 bases. CDR1 and CDR2 from the germline V gene are SNHLY and FYNNEI. This CDR3 is built from 15 residues. V lost 6 bases and J lost 1; bases outside the gene matches: 5. Here the CDR3 reads CASRERTGGNTEAFF. CDR3 sequence (DNA): TGTGCCAGCAGAGAACGGACAGGGGGGAACACTGAAGCTTTCTTT.

There are a few counts of this clonotype. The rearrangement uses TRBV6-6 and TRBJ1-2; TRBD1 might be the D (5 bases). Trimming pared 8 bases from V and 4 bases from J, leaving 11 bases between. Per the germline V gene, CDR1 is MNHNY and CDR2 is SVGAGI (reference sequence). This CDR3 comprises 12 residues. CDR3 DNA: TGTGCCAGCGGAAGCGGGGCCTATGGCTACACCTTC. Its protein product is CASGSGAYGYTF.

The chain recombines TRBV12-3 or TRBV12-4 with TRBJ1-2, with 7 bases lining up with TRBD1. The CDR3 contains 14 residues. Unmatched junction bases numbered 5, after V lost 5 bases and J lost 2 bases. The CDR3 is CASSQQGLNYGYTF. The CDR3 DNA reads as TGTGCCAGCAGTCAACAGGGGTTAAACTATGGCTACACCTTC.

This clonotype showed up just a few times. The chain couples TRBV20-1 to TRBJ2-4; D not resolved. Between the trimmed V and J ends, which lost 3 bases and 7 bases, there was a span of 4 bases. Germline values: CDR1 DFQATT, CDR2 SNEGSKA (reference sequence). CDR3 size: 10 residues. The DNA for the CDR3 is TGCAGTGCTAGCCAGAACATTCAGTACTTC. Its translation: CSASQNIQYF.

The chain employs TRBV20-1 and TRBJ1-5, with no clear D. The CDR3 contains 16 residues. Per the germline V gene, CDR1 is DFQATT and CDR2 is SNEGSKA (reference sequence). Deletions cut 0 bases from V and 0 bases from J, with 12 bases between. The chain's CDR3 is CSARDREDYSNQPQHF. CDR3 bases: TGCAGTGCTAGAGATCGAGAGGATTATAGCAATCAGCCCCAGCATTTT.

This clonotype was seen many times. The chain combines TRBV7-2 with TRBJ2-5; D is possibly TRBD2 (6 bases). V was cut by 9 bases and J by 7 bases, with 15 bases left in between. This CDR3 is 12 amino acids long. The germline gives CDR1 SGHTA, CDR2 FQGNSA. This chain's CDR3 is CASGLALGTQYF. CDR3 sequence (DNA): TGTGCCAGTGGTCTAGCGCTCGGGACCCAGTACTTC.

This chain links TRBV6-6 with TRBJ2-5; possible D gene TRBD2, 7 bases. Trimming shortened V by 0 bases and J by 11 bases, and 19 bases separated the two germline ends. Per germline, CDR1 MNHNY and CDR2 SVGAGI (reference sequence). This CDR3 is built from 15 residues. In DNA form, the CDR3 reads TGTGCCAGCAGTTACTCGATAGGGGGGGTAATAGAGCAGTACTTC. This codes for CASSYSIGGVIEQYF.

The rearrangement links TRBV2 to TRBJ2-7, with a possible D match to TRBD2 (6 bases). Germline V CDR1 and CDR2: SNHLY, FYNNEI. The ends were cut back, 7 bases at V and 2 bases at J, with 21 bases in the middle. This CDR3 region has 16 residues. CDR3 amino acids: CASTEDPGGLTYEQYF. The CDR3 nucleotides read TGTGCCAGCACTGAGGACCCCGGGGGTCTTACCTACGAGCAGTACTTC.

In its sample, this clonotype was seen a few times. The chain employs TRBV14 and TRBJ2-5, with TRBD1 matching 7 bases. The last part of the DNA fits TRBJ2-7 better; the J call may be wrong. This CDR3 comprises 14 residues. In germline, CDR1 is SGHDN, CDR2 FVKESK. This CDR3 is CASSSWTGSYEQYF. The DNA for the CDR3 is TGTGCCAGCAGCTCCTGGACAGGCTCCTACGAGCAGTACTTC.

The chain carries TRBV5-1 and TRBJ2-2; D could derive from TRBD1 or TRBD2 (6 bases each). The CDR3 contains 16 residues. Germline V gives CDR1 SGHRS, CDR2 YFSETQ. V was shortened by 4 bases and J by 0 bases, with 13 bases between the two germline ends. This CDR3 is CASSPRGRANTGELFF. DNA of the CDR3: TGCGCCAGCAGCCCCCGGGGGCGAGCGAACACCGGGGAGCTGTTTTTT.

There are a few counts of this clonotype. The J gene is TRBJ1-2, the V gene TRBV6-5; D call uncertain. The CDR3 sequence is 14 residues long. CDR1 is MNHEY and CDR2 is SVGAGI in the germline V gene. V was clipped by 0 bases and J by 7 bases, with 12 bases between them. The CDR3 nucleotides read TGTGCCAGCAGTTACTCGCGCTGGGCTATTGGCTACACCTTC. Residues: CASSYSRWAIGYTF.

This clonotype has a handful of counts. V is TRBV20-1 and J is TRBJ2-5; 8 bases line up with TRBD2. CDR3 length equals 14 residues. Trimming removed 6 bases from V and 0 bases from J; junction bases left unmatched: 6. Germline V gene data show CDR1 as DFQATT and CDR2 as SNEGSKA (reference sequence). The CDR3 protein is CSADGGGYQETQYF. CDR3 coding DNA: TGCAGTGCCGACGGGGGGGGGTACCAAGAGACCCAGTACTTC.

The chain joins TRBV7-9 to TRBJ1-4; 8 bases fit TRBD1. Trimming at V came to 5 bases and at J to 8 bases, leaving 13 bases not matched to a gene. This CDR3 has 16 amino acids. Looked up from germline, CDR1 is SEHNR and CDR2 is FQNEAQ (reference sequence). The CDR3 loop is CASSTTGDTFGEKLFF. In nucleotides, the CDR3 is TGTGCCAGCAGCACGACAGGGGACACCTTTGGAGAAAAACTGTTTTTT.

Comments on this clonotype: The junction departs from the called germline gene at one end, perhaps through a read error. The chain is built from TRBV12-3 or TRBV12-4 and TRBJ1-4, with a tentative D call TRBD1 (5 bases). The CDR3 spans 16 residues. The CDR3 region has the DNA TGTGCCAGCAGTTTAGCGGCGGGACGGCAGAATGTAAAACTGTTTTTT. It translates to CASSLAAGRQNVKLFF.

This clonotype was observed a single time. V usage is TRBV21-1 and J usage is TRBJ1-2; the table assigns TRBD1, which was not confirmed against the DNA. TRBV21-1 has pseudogene status. The CDR3 is 12 amino acids. CDR3 protein: CAGETPYYGYTF. CDR3 nucleotides: TGTGCCGGGGAGACCCCCTACTATGGCTACACCTTC.

This clonotype was counted between two and nine times. V gene TRBV20-1 combines with J gene TRBJ1-5, with D tentatively TRBD1 (5 bases). This CDR3 has 18 residues. CDR1 and CDR2 (germline): DFQATT, SNEGSKA (reference sequence). V was shortened by 5 bases and J by 0 bases, with 23 bases between the two germline ends. Written as DNA, the CDR3 is TGCAGTGCTCTCTCGAGTGACAGCCGCGGGTATAGCAATCAGCCCCAGCATTTT. Protein product: CSALSSDSRGYSNQPQHF.

This clonotype turned up a few times. The rearrangement uses TRBV6-1 and TRBJ2-7, with D tentatively TRBD1 (5 bases). Germline-derived CDR1 and CDR2 are MNHNS and SASEGT. The CDR3 contains 15 residues. V lost 2 bases to trimming and J lost 7 bases, with 18 bases between them. CDR3 in amino acids: CASSETGGALGEQYF. The CDR3 nucleotides read TGTGCCAGCAGTGAAACGGGTGGGGCCCTAGGGGAGCAGTACTTC.

This chain uses TRBV7-9 with TRBJ1-2; D unclear. Trimming removed 1 base from V and 3 bases from J, with 9 bases in between. The CDR3 is made up of 14 amino acids. CDR1 is SEHNR, CDR2 FQNEAQ, per germline (reference sequence). CDR3 in amino acids: CASSLVGYDYGYTF. The CDR3, as DNA: TGTGCCAGCAGCTTAGTAGGTTATGACTATGGCTACACCTTC.

V and J are TRBV20-1 and TRBJ1-4; 9 bases fit TRBD1. CDR1 is DFQATT, CDR2 SNEGSKA, per germline (reference sequence). This CDR3 has 14 amino acids. The junction had 9 bases not matched to a gene; V was cut back by 3 bases and J by 10 bases. In DNA, the CDR3 is TGCAGTGCTAGCCCTGAGGGACAGGGAGGAAAACTGTTTTTT. Translated, it gives CSASPEGQGGKLFF.

The chain joins TRBV12-3 or TRBV12-4 to TRBJ2-7; D is possibly TRBD1 (6 bases). This CDR3 comprises 12 residues. V was shortened by 8 bases and J by 5 bases, with 13 bases between the two germline ends. The CDR3 DNA reads as TGTGCCAGCTCCTGGGGGCTCAACGAGCAGTACTTC. Encoded protein: CASSWGLNEQYF.

In this sample, this clonotype turned up a few times. The chain carries TRBV18 and TRBJ1-2, with D perhaps TRBD1 (6 bases). The germline V and J ends were trimmed by 3 bases and 1 base, with 9 bases remaining between them. Germline CDR1 is KGHSH and CDR2 is LQKENI. The CDR3 has 14 amino acids. CDR3 loop: CASSPGQLNYGYTF. CDR3 bases: TGTGCCAGCTCACCTGGACAGCTTAACTATGGCTACACCTTC.